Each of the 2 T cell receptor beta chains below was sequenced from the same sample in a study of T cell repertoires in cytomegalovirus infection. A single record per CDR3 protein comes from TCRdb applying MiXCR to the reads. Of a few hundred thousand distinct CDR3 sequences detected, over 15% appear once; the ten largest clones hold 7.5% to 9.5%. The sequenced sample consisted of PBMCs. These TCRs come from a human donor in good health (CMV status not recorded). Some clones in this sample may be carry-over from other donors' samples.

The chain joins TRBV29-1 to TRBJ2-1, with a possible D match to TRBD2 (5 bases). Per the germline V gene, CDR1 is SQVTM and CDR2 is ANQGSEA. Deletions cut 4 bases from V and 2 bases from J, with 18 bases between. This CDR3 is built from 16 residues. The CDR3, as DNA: TGCAGCGTTGGAGGGTTAATAGCCGACGCCTACAATGAGCAGTTCTTC. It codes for CSVGGLIADAYNEQFF.

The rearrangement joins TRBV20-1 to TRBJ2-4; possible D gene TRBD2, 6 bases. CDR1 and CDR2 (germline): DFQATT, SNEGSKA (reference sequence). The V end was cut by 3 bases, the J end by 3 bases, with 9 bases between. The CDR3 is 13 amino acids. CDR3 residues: CSARGGGKNIQYF. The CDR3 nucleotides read TGCAGTGCTAGGGGGGGAGGCAAAAACATTCAGTACTTC.